This T cell receptor (beta chain) was sequenced in a study of Ad26.COV2.S vaccination and SARS-CoV-2 variants. As for the study in general: The vaccine Ad26.COV2.S was put into the muscle once, or twice with 56 days between.

Profiled with immunoSEQ multiplex PCR; TCRdb holds only in-frame clones, not every one. The top ten clones hold 10% to 15% of a sample with about 430,000 clones, 90% of them seen once. Indicated treatment: some 19 received Ad26.COV2.S at low or high dose, single or two shots; about 5 received placebo; per-sample allocation not given. Sample collection was performed on day 63 after the first vaccine or placebo injection. V lost 0 bases and J 7 bases, leaving 10 bases between the germline ends. Germline V CDR1 and CDR2: SGHRS, YFSETQ. This CDR3 is built from 14 residues. The material was peripheral blood, obtained in a trial of Ad26.COV2.S vaccine versus placebo. This receptor was identified in a person between 18 and 59 years old who received the Ad26.COV2.S COVID-19 vaccine or a placebo. The rearrangement joins TRBV5-1 to TRBJ1-4; D is undetermined. CDR3 DNA: TGCGCCAGCAGCTTGGAGACGCCGGGTGAAAAACTGTTTTTT. Its protein is CASSLETPGEKLFF.